A selection of T cell receptor beta chains follows, all from one sample in a study of control samples from healthy donors and cancer patients. Repertoires were generated with immunoSEQ multiplex PCR, while TCRdb's copy carries only in-frame clones and drops some. The sample shows 230,000 or so clones, roughly 94% of them seen only once. Sample: blood. Every receptor here comes from a man aged 50-59 years in good health. Each CDR3 is given with its conserved first and last residue. D genes are given only for firm matches. Rows may omit the clone size; those that give it use once, few, many or a size class.

j_gene: TRBJ1-2
d_gene: NA
v_gene: TRBV7-3
abundance: NA
CDR3aa: CASSLTVQGGGYTF
CDR3nt: TGTGCCAGCAGCTTAACTGTGCAGGGTGGTGGCTACACCTTC

j_gene: TRBJ2-3
d_gene: NA
v_gene: TRBV6-6
abundance: NA
CDR3aa: CASDQARLRTDTQYF
CDR3nt: TGTGCCAGCGACCAGGCGAGACTACGCACAGATACGCAGTATTTT

j_gene: TRBJ2-1
d_gene: NA
v_gene: TRBV7-3
abundance: NA
CDR3aa: CASSKGVGRVYNEQFF
CDR3nt: TGTGCCAGCAGCAAAGGGGTGGGCAGGGTTTACAATGAGCAGTTCTTC

j_gene: TRBJ2-3
d_gene: NA
v_gene: TRBV28
abundance: NA
CDR3aa: CASTSGDLVGANTQYF
CDR3nt: TGTGCCAGCACCTCTGGGGATCTTGTGGGAGCTAATACGCAGTATTTT

j_gene: TRBJ1-1
d_gene: NA
v_gene: TRBV9
abundance: NA
CDR3aa: CASSPWGGGAAEAFF
CDR3nt: TGTGCCAGCAGCCCTTGGGGCGGGGGCGCCGCTGAAGCTTTCTTT

j_gene: TRBJ2-2
d_gene: NA
v_gene: TRBV19
abundance: NA
CDR3aa: CASRDQDGGTGELFF
CDR3nt: TGTGCCAGTAGGGACCAGGATGGAGGCACCGGGGAGCTGTTTTTT

j_gene: TRBJ2-5
d_gene: NA
v_gene: TRBV6-2/TRBV6-3
abundance: NA
CDR3aa: CASSRASETQYF
CDR3nt: TGTGCCAGCAGTCGGGCCTCGGAGACCCAGTACTTC

j_gene: TRBJ1-2
d_gene: NA
v_gene: TRBV7-9
abundance: once
CDR3aa: CASSLGALDRGYTF
CDR3nt: TGTGCCAGCAGCTTGGGGGCGCTCGACAGAGGCTACACCTTC

j_gene: TRBJ2-7
d_gene: NA
v_gene: TRBV7-2
abundance: NA
CDR3aa: CASSFGVTEQYF
CDR3nt: TGTGCCAGCAGCTTTGGGGTTACCGAGCAGTACTTC

j_gene: TRBJ1-5
d_gene: NA
v_gene: TRBV3-1/TRBV3-2
abundance: NA
CDR3aa: CASSQGVRAQHF
CDR3nt: TGTGCCAGCAGCCAAGGGGTGAGGGCCCAGCATTTT

j_gene: TRBJ2-1
d_gene: TRBD2
v_gene: TRBV5-4
abundance: NA
CDR3aa: CASSPGGTSGANEQFF
CDR3nt: TGTGCCAGCAGCCCGGGAGGGACTAGCGGGGCCAATGAGCAGTTCTTC

j_gene: TRBJ2-1
d_gene: TRBD2
v_gene: TRBV6-6
abundance: NA
CDR3aa: CASSIAGDQNEQFF
CDR3nt: TGTGCCAGCTCAATAGCGGGGGATCAAAATGAGCAGTTCTTC

j_gene: TRBJ1-5
d_gene: NA
v_gene: TRBV28
abundance: NA
CDR3aa: CASSLGTNQPQHF
CDR3nt: TGTGCCAGCAGTTTGGGTACCAATCAGCCCCAGCATTTT

j_gene: TRBJ1-4
d_gene: TRBD1
v_gene: TRBV10-3
abundance: NA
CDR3aa: CAISEGRTGVNEKLFF
CDR3nt: TGTGCCATCAGTGAGGGAAGGACAGGGGTAAATGAAAAACTGTTTTTT

j_gene: TRBJ1-4
d_gene: TRBD1
v_gene: TRBV6-1
abundance: NA
CDR3aa: CASSARDSLIRNEKLFF
CDR3nt: TGTGCCAGCAGTGCACGGGACAGCCTTATCCGCAATGAAAAACTGTTTTTT

j_gene: TRBJ2-4
d_gene: NA
v_gene: TRBV5-4
abundance: NA
CDR3aa: CASSLTGRNIQYF
CDR3nt: TGTGCCAGCAGCTTGACTGGTAGAAACATTCAGTACTTC

j_gene: TRBJ2-2
d_gene: NA
v_gene: TRBV5-8
abundance: NA
CDR3aa: CASSLVSGGTGELFF
CDR3nt: TGTGCCAGCAGCTTGGTTTCTGGGGGAACCGGGGAGCTGTTTTTT

j_gene: TRBJ2-3
d_gene: TRBD2
v_gene: TRBV5-6
abundance: NA
CDR3aa: CASSSTVRGGVDTQYF
CDR3nt: TGTGCCAGCAGCAGCACTGTGCGGGGGGGTGTAGATACGCAGTATTTT

j_gene: TRBJ1-5
d_gene: NA
v_gene: TRBV6-2/TRBV6-3
abundance: NA
CDR3aa: CASTPIGSGSNQPQHF
CDR3nt: TGTGCCAGCACCCCGATAGGATCAGGGAGCAATCAGCCCCAGCATTTT

j_gene: TRBJ2-3
d_gene: TRBD2
v_gene: TRBV5-4
abundance: NA
CDR3aa: CASSPGLAGGFSTDTQYF
CDR3nt: TGTGCCAGCAGCCCCGGACTAGCGGGGGGGTTTAGCACAGATACGCAGTATTTT

j_gene: TRBJ1-6
d_gene: TRBD1
v_gene: TRBV19
abundance: few
CDR3aa: CASSDTGTGGSPLHF
CDR3nt: TGTGCCAGTAGTGACACCGGGACAGGGGGCTCACCCCTCCACTTT

j_gene: TRBJ1-3
d_gene: NA
v_gene: TRBV30
abundance: NA
CDR3aa: CAWSPGSGNTIYF
CDR3nt: TGTGCCTGGAGTCCAGGGTCTGGAAACACCATATATTTT

j_gene: TRBJ2-1
d_gene: TRBD2
v_gene: TRBV18
abundance: NA
CDR3aa: CASSPGGYYNEQFF
CDR3nt: TGTGCCAGCTCCCCCGGGGGGTACTACAATGAGCAGTTCTTC

j_gene: TRBJ1-2
d_gene: NA
v_gene: TRBV5-5
abundance: NA
CDR3aa: CASSSNPESGYTF
CDR3nt: TGTGCCAGCAGCTCGAATCCCGAGTCTGGCTACACCTTC

j_gene: TRBJ2-1
d_gene: NA
v_gene: TRBV6-5
abundance: NA
CDR3aa: CASSRKPMNEQFF
CDR3nt: TGTGCCAGCAGCCGCAAACCAATGAATGAGCAGTTCTTC

j_gene: TRBJ2-3
d_gene: NA
v_gene: TRBV6-5
abundance: NA
CDR3aa: CASRIKGEDTQYF
CDR3nt: TGTGCCAGCAGAATAAAGGGCGAGGATACGCAGTATTTT

j_gene: TRBJ1-1
d_gene: NA
v_gene: TRBV6-6
abundance: NA
CDR3aa: CASSFQGKDTEAFF
CDR3nt: TGTGCCAGCAGTTTCCAGGGTAAGGACACTGAAGCTTTCTTT

j_gene: TRBJ1-1
d_gene: NA
v_gene: TRBV6-6
abundance: once
CDR3aa: CASTRRPNTEAFF
CDR3nt: TGTGCCAGCACCCGGCGGCCGAACACTGAAGCTTTCTTT